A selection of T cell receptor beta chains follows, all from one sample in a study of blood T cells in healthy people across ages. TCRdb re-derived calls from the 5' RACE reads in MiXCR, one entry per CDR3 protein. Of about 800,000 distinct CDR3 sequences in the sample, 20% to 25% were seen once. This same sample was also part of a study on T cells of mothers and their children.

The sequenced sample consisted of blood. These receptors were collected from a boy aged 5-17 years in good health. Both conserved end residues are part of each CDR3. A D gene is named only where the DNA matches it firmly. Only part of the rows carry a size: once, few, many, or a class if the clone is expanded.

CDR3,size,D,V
CASSALSGGAGGELFF,.,TRBD2,TRBV9
CASSASVSRGRPETQYF,.,TRBD2,TRBV6-2/TRBV6-3
CASSMKPGANYEQFF,.,.,TRBV19
CASRAESRMTTEAFF,.,.,TRBV3-1
CASSAAGTSGRATEQYF,.,TRBD2,TRBV7-9
CASSQESPGRGETQYF,once,.,TRBV4-2
CSVAPGSVGYTF,few,.,TRBV29-1
CASSSSSGYTF,.,.,TRBV6-5
CASSQAGGEAFF,.,.,TRBV9
CASSYSTRNDGSYNSPLHF,.,.,TRBV6-5
CATSSRGLGEKLFF,few,TRBD1,TRBV15
CASSSHLGTTDTQYF,.,.,TRBV7-9
CASSQGYGPQHF,.,.,TRBV14
CASSESMDGPLANNIQYF,.,.,TRBV6-1
CASRAMGVLSYNEQFF,.,.,TRBV2
CASSEGSGSNQPQHF,.,.,TRBV2
CASSRQTGTGAWEQYF,.,TRBD1,TRBV28
CASITNRPAGAGKALYNEQFF,.,.,TRBV21-1
CSVVAEYQETQYF,many,.,TRBV29-1
CASSQEAGGYQETQYF,.,.,TRBV4-3
CAGRSQYENTEAFF,.,.,TRBV6-2/TRBV6-3
CASSEDGTTANYGYTF,few,.,TRBV25-1
CASSQATGTSIYEQYF,few,TRBD2,TRBV3-1
CASSLWSGGRETQYF,many,TRBD1,TRBV28
CASNLESYTEAFF,.,.,TRBV2
CSARGLAGEQFF,.,TRBD2,TRBV20-1
CASTAWNAEAFF,.,.,TRBV28
CSVRQEIYGYTF,.,.,TRBV29-1
CASSVAPSGGNTQYF,few,TRBD2,TRBV9
CATSIRLAGGVLADTQYF,few,TRBD2,TRBV15
CSVQRPLATEAFF,.,.,TRBV29-1
CSVALDRGNQPQHF,few,TRBD1,TRBV20-1
CASTYRQAGYNEQFF,many,.,TRBV12-3/TRBV12-4
CSASWQGKNIQYF,.,.,TRBV20-1
CSVDRGSDEQYF,.,TRBD1,TRBV29-1
CASSSGGYEQFF,.,TRBD2,TRBV7-2
CASSRIGTGSYTEAFF,.,TRBD1,TRBV18
CASSLLAGGPGEQFF,few,TRBD2,TRBV5-1
CASSLGLVFSLSPYEQYF,.,.,TRBV12-3/TRBV12-4
CSACRRGQGITDTQYF,few,TRBD1,TRBV20-1
CAWTSGQSNQPQHF,.,.,TRBV30
CASSTPAGYEQYF,many,.,TRBV27
CATSYPGNQTQYF,.,.,TRBV15
CASSAGQGAYEQYF,many,TRBD1,TRBV5-1
CSADSTGGFTGELFF,few,TRBD1,TRBV20-1
CASSPGQEHYGYTF,few,TRBD1,TRBV18
CASSSRTDYEKLFF,few,.,TRBV7-2
CASESWGEKLFF,.,.,TRBV5-8
CAIRDGTSGSADTQYF,.,TRBD2,TRBV10-3
CSAPGPGRNYGYTF,.,.,TRBV20-1
CASSLNGRAKETQYF,few,.,TRBV7-3
CSVGATNEKLFF,many,.,TRBV29-1
CSVEDPGGETQYF,.,TRBD2,TRBV29-1
CASSSPGLGYNEQFF,many,.,TRBV5-1
CASSPGTEYYGYTF,.,TRBD1,TRBV5-4